The following is a T cell receptor beta chain sequence with its context. This sample is drawn from a study of OX40 agonist ivuxolimab in advanced cancers. Germline values: CDR1 MGHRA, CDR2 YSYEKL. Between the trimmed V and J ends, which lost 1 base and 0 bases, there was a span of 9 bases. This CDR3 has 15 amino acids. Systemic immunosuppression or a history of autoimmune disease excluded patients. Profiled with immunoSEQ multiplex PCR; TCRdb holds only in-frame clones, not every one. The table lists over 85,000 clones, around 80% of them singletons. The receptor's source is an adult with an advanced solid tumor such as melanoma, head and neck, liver or kidney cancer. The sequences come from CD4+ or CD8+ T cells sorted from blood, collected in a trial of the OX40 agonist ivuxolimab. The rearrangement uses TRBV4-1 and TRBJ1-2, with D unresolved. The CDR3 here is CASSQAYTPNYGYTF. DNA of the CDR3: TGCGCCAGCAGCCAAGCATACACCCCTAACTATGGCTACACCTTC.